The source of this T cell receptor (beta chain) is a study of T cell responses to AZD1222 COVID-19 vaccine listed by TCRdb under 2021. Some background on the complete study: A total of more than 230 trial participants underwent TCR sequencing, of whom about 200 received two doses of AZD1222 and around 26 received two doses of the MenACWY control vaccine. Trial participants were enrolled by age into subgroups of 18-55, 56-69 and 70-plus years, and around 150, 29 and 61 TCR-sequenced participants, respectively, were included in these subgroups.

In light of the paper, this sample's time point label describes: about 28 days (+/-7) after the second vaccine dose. AZD1222 recipients given second doses at about 4 weeks or at about 12 weeks were pooled, since spike-specific TCR depth and breadth were not found to differ between the two schedules. Vaccinee samples were obtained from the UK trials COV001 and COV002, which included a single-blind randomized controlled phase 2/3 trial of AZD1222 (ChAdOx1 nCoV-19) in healthy adults. Trial participant PBMC samples were collected at day 0 and day 28 after the second dose for TCRbeta chain sequencing. V and J are truncated by 4 bases and 6 bases respectively, leaving an intervening sequence of 7 bases. The cysteine opens and the phenylalanine closes a CDR3 of 12 amino acids. Only the CDR3 region is kept as DNA, spanning 36 bases read in frame from base 1. For CDR1 and CDR2, the germline V gene lists KGHSH and LQKENI.

The CDR3 regions of human TCRbeta chains were analyzed by immunosequencing. In the paper's pipeline: Repertoire TCRs were checked for matches against a reference library of SARS-CoV-2-specific TCRs that had been generated using the MIRA antigen-specificity platform. Breadth was defined as the fraction of unique TCRs that were SARS-CoV-2-associated. Depth was defined as the fraction of total T cells that were SARS-CoV-2-associated. Using the MIRA data, each spike-specific TCR was assigned both to the spike region to which the TCR was reactive and to a CD4 or CD8 class. Log10-transformed breadth and depth values were compared by one-way ANOVA with Sidak's multiple comparisons tests. Drawn from immuneACCESS, this table holds only the in-frame rearrangements with V and J called that TCRdb kept. Clones are partly lost; checked studies trace under half to an unresolved V gene and leave the rest unexplained. Clonal size and the V and J genes are those of that table, whereas D and trimming came from the DNA. This sample lists 90,000 to 150,000 clones; about 85% were detected once. Of the sample, 2% to 3% is held by the ten largest clones.

Concerning this clone: Its specific antigen is unknown. No clone much larger than this one lies a single base away; base qualities are absent.

Broad study findings and their caveats: Reportedly, close to half of the unique spike-specific TCRs recognized epitopes lying outside the regions that are mutated in the B.1.351 and B.1.1.7 variants. Conclusions about previously exposed vaccinees are limited because only six or seven AZD1222 recipients were SARS-CoV-2 seropositive at baseline. No day 14 peak-response samples were available, so repertoires were characterized only after the peak T cell response. A significant rise in spike-specific TCR breadth and depth was observed after two AZD1222 doses relative to day 0 and relative to MenACWY recipients. Participants were mostly white British, with more females than males. The authors suggested clonal diversity may have been underestimated. Vaccine-associated CD4 TCRs spanned the whole spike protein, with dominant responses in regions 160-218 and 743-854. The 56-69-year group was small, and its depth increase did not reach significance, likely because of low power.

The source of this sequence is an adult who received the AZD1222 COVID-19 vaccine. This chain is built from TRBV18 and TRBJ1-5; TRBD1 is a possible D gene, resting on 5 matching bases. Here the sequenced sample was peripheral blood, taken 28 days after the second AZD1222 dose. The CDR3 region reads CASSLDSQPQHF. The sequence in DNA is TGTGCCAGCTCACTCGACAGTCAGCCCCAGCATTTT.